This T cell receptor beta chain was captured in a study of blood T cell repertoires in COVID-19. Original methodology: Reference gene primer amplification gave estimated nucleated cell counts. The data were produced by immunoSEQ multiplex PCR, yet TCRdb's version contains in-frame clones alone and is incomplete. The V and J calls and the clone size are those of that table, but D and trimming were determined from the DNA. The sample consists of 75,000 to 85,000 clones, 82% of them appearing once. The material sequenced was peripheral blood. This clonotype was obtained from a human donor in a cohort sampled during active COVID-19.

The CDR3 sequence is CASSRRGQKDQETQYF. The DNA for the CDR3 is TGTGCCAGCAGTAGACGTGGACAGAAAGACCAAGAGACCCAGTACTTC. V usage is TRBV27 and J usage is TRBJ2-5, with D possibly being TRBD1 (6 bases). The CDR3 extends over 16 amino acids. Trimming stripped 5 bases from V and 0 bases from J, with 16 bases between. Germline V gives CDR1 MNHEY, CDR2 SMNVEV (reference sequence).